The rows below give T cell receptor beta chains drawn from one sample of a study of T-cell memory formation after mild COVID-19. TCRdb independently ran MiXCR on the 5' RACE reads; one entry per CDR3 protein. The data show 350,000 to 450,000 distinct CDR3 sequences, 20% seen once. The specimen sequenced was PBMCs or a T cell subset sorted from them (not recorded which). These receptors were taken from an adult woman who had mild COVID-19 (a few samples of this study predate the infection). Cell type and time point are not known. Both conserved end residues are part of each CDR3. D genes are given only for firm matches. Clone sizes are given selectively: once, few, many, or a class where the clone is expanded.

DNA	CDR3	V	J	D	size
TGTGCCAGCAGTTCCCTACGGGGTAACTATGGCTACACCTTC	CASSSLRGNYGYTF	TRBV12-3/TRBV12-4	TRBJ1-2	.	.
TGTGCCAGCAGCGTCGGGATCGATGGGGGGAATACGCAGTATTTT	CASSVGIDGGNTQYF	TRBV9	TRBJ2-3	.	.
TGCAGTGCTAGTTCAGCGTCGGGCGAGCAGTACTTC	CSASSASGEQYF	TRBV20-1	TRBJ2-7	.	few
TGTGCCATTTCGGACAGGGGGCGTCAGCCCCAGCATTTT	CAISDRGRQPQHF	TRBV19	TRBJ1-5	TRBD1	.
TGCAGCGTTTTTTTCAGGGATGGCTACACCTTC	CSVFFRDGYTF	TRBV29-1	TRBJ1-2	.	few
TGTGCCAGCAGTCGAGACAGGATTTCCTATGGCTACACCTTC	CASSRDRISYGYTF	TRBV7-9	TRBJ1-2	.	.
TGTGCCAGCGGTTACTCAAGAAGTGGATACGAGCAGTACTTC	CASGYSRSGYEQYF	TRBV12-3/TRBV12-4	TRBJ2-7	.	.
TGTGCCAGCAGTTTAAGTGTGCGCGGGGCCGAGAACACCGGGGAGCTGTTTTTT	CASSLSVRGAENTGELFF	TRBV12-3/TRBV12-4	TRBJ2-2	.	.
TGCAGCGTCCAGGGGACGTCGTTTGAAGCTTTCTTT	CSVQGTSFEAFF	TRBV29-1	TRBJ1-1	.	few
TGTGCCACCAGTGATTTGACTAGCGAGAGCTCCTACAATGAGCAGTTCTTC	CATSDLTSESSYNEQFF	TRBV24-1	TRBJ2-1	TRBD2	few
TGTGCCAGCAGTTTTGTCGGCGGGCTCTCCTACGAGCAGTACTTC	CASSFVGGLSYEQYF	TRBV12-3/TRBV12-4	TRBJ2-7	.	few
TGTGCCAGCAGCCAACCGGGACAGGGAGCAGATACGCAGTATTTT	CASSQPGQGADTQYF	TRBV4-2	TRBJ2-3	TRBD1	.
TGCGCCAGCAGCTCGCCTGGGGGACAGGGTACTGGCTACACCTTC	CASSSPGGQGTGYTF	TRBV5-1	TRBJ1-2	TRBD1	.
TGTGCCAGCAGTTTGAGGGGGGCGCCTACCGAGCAGTACTTC	CASSLRGAPTEQYF	TRBV12-3/TRBV12-4	TRBJ2-7	.	few
TGTGCCAGCAGTTTTGGAGGAGGAAACACTGAAGCTTTCTTT	CASSFGGGNTEAFF	TRBV12-3/TRBV12-4	TRBJ1-1	.	.
TGTGCCAGCAGTGCGGAAAGTTCCTACAATGAGCAGTTCTTC	CASSAESSYNEQFF	TRBV28	TRBJ2-1	.	.
TGCAGTGCCAGGACAGGCGAGAACACTGAAGCTTTCTTT	CSARTGENTEAFF	TRBV20-1	TRBJ1-1	TRBD1	few
TGCGCCAGCAGCCAATCGCTTCGCAATAACTATGGCTACACCTTC	CASSQSLRNNYGYTF	TRBV4-1	TRBJ1-2	.	many
TGTGCCAGCAGCGGACGGGACTACCAGTACCAAGAGACCCAGTACTTC	CASSGRDYQYQETQYF	TRBV3-1	TRBJ2-5	TRBD2	many
TGCAGCGTTGAAGGGTCTGTCCCCTACGAGCAGTACTTC	CSVEGSVPYEQYF	TRBV29-1	TRBJ2-7	.	few
TGTGCCAGCAGCTTACCAGGGAACACCGGGGAGCTGTTTTTT	CASSLPGNTGELFF	TRBV7-6	TRBJ2-2	.	few
TGTGCCAGCCACGAAGGGAAGGATGACACCGGGGAGCTGTTTTTT	CASHEGKDDTGELFF	TRBV9	TRBJ2-2	.	.
TGTGCCAGCAGCCCCGGGTACATTTACGAGCAGTACTTC	CASSPGYIYEQYF	TRBV11-1	TRBJ2-7	.	.
TGTGCCACCAGCAGAGGAAGACAGGGAGCGTACACTGAAGCTTTCTTT	CATSRGRQGAYTEAFF	TRBV15	TRBJ1-1	TRBD1	few
TGCAGTGCTTCCCCCGGGACGGGAGCCTACGAGCAGTACTTC	CSASPGTGAYEQYF	TRBV20-1	TRBJ2-7	.	.
TGTGCCAGCAGCCCGACAATTCGCGGCGGCTACACCTTC	CASSPTIRGGYTF	TRBV5-5	TRBJ1-2	.	.
TGTGCCACCAGTGCCCCGGGACAGGGGCGATTCCAAGAGACCCAGTACTTC	CATSAPGQGRFQETQYF	TRBV24-1	TRBJ2-5	TRBD1	few
TGCGCCAGCAGCCAAGAGTTAGGCCGGCCCTACGAGCAGTACTTC	CASSQELGRPYEQYF	TRBV4-3	TRBJ2-7	.	few
TGCAGTGCTAGACGGGAGGACATCACCGGGGAGCTGTTTTTT	CSARREDITGELFF	TRBV20-1	TRBJ2-2	TRBD2	few
TGTGTGGGGCGGAGACGGAACAATGAGCAGTTCTTC	CVGRRRNNEQFF	TRBV30	TRBJ2-1	.	.
TGTGCCAGCTCACCGGACCCCCGGCAGCCCCAGCATTTT	CASSPDPRQPQHF	TRBV18	TRBJ1-5	.	once
TGCGCCAGCAGCTTTACGGCAGGGTCCGGGGAGCTGTTTTTT	CASSFTAGSGELFF	TRBV5-1	TRBJ2-2	.	.
TGTGCCAGCAGCAACTCCCCTAATTCGGACGGCATTTTT	CASSNSPNSDGIF	TRBV7-9	TRBJ1-5	.	few
TGTGCCAGCAGCTACCCCTCAGGGGGCGAGCAGTACTTC	CASSYPSGGEQYF	TRBV11-2	TRBJ2-7	TRBD1	.
TGTGCCAGCAGCTTAGCAGGACACCTCTCTGGAAACACCATATATTTT	CASSLAGHLSGNTIYF	TRBV7-9	TRBJ1-3	.	.
TGTGCCAGCAGTGGACCGACGGACTCAAGCTCTGGAAACACCATATATTTT	CASSGPTDSSSGNTIYF	TRBV25-1	TRBJ1-3	.	.
TGCGCCAGCAGCTTGGGTGGACAGGGGATTGCTGAAGCTTTCTTT	CASSLGGQGIAEAFF	TRBV5-1	TRBJ1-1	TRBD1	few
TGCGCCAGCAGCTTGGCGCAGGGAGCCTACGAGCAGTACTTC	CASSLAQGAYEQYF	TRBV5-1	TRBJ2-7	.	many
TGTGCCAGCAGCTTATATGAAGGCAATCAGCCCCAGCATTTT	CASSLYEGNQPQHF	TRBV7-2	TRBJ1-5	.	.
TGTGCCAGCATACAGGGGGCAGGAGACACTGAAGCTTTCTTT	CASIQGAGDTEAFF	TRBV7-9	TRBJ1-1	TRBD1	.
TGTGCCAGCAGCTTAAGGGGAGTCGGCGGATTCTACGAGCAGTACTTC	CASSLRGVGGFYEQYF	TRBV11-3	TRBJ2-7	.	.
TGTGCCATCAGTGAGGGGACAGTTCAAGAGACCCAGTACTTC	CAISEGTVQETQYF	TRBV10-3	TRBJ2-5	TRBD1	few